A single sample gave rise to the 6 T cell receptor beta chains below, sequenced in a study of blood T cell repertoires in COVID-19. Data came from immunoSEQ multiplex PCR; TCRdb stores just in-frame clones and leaves some out. The profile covers about 240,000 clones, with roughly 87% appearing a single time and approximately 7.5% taken by the ten largest. The sample was peripheral blood. Receptors originate from a man aged 55 to 70 who had recovered from COVID-19.

This clone appeared a few times. This chain joins TRBV30 and TRBJ1-3; TRBD1 might be the D (6 bases). Germline CDR1 is GTSNPN and CDR2 is SVGIG (reference sequence). The CDR3 covers 13 residues. Trimming shortened V by 3 bases and J by 4 bases, and 10 bases separated the two germline ends. The CDR3 nucleotides read TGTGCCTGGAGCAGGGGATCGGGAAACACCATATATTTT. This translates into CAWSRGSGNTIYF.

The chain combines TRBV18 with TRBJ1-4; 9 nucleotides line up with TRBD1. V shed 6 bases, J shed 5 bases, and the junction held 7 bases outside the gene matches. The CDR3 has 15 residues. Germline CDR1 KGHSH, CDR2 LQKENI. The CDR3 bases are TGTGCCAGCTCGCCAAGGGACAGGGTAAATGAAAAACTGTTTTTT. Translating gives CASSPRDRVNEKLFF.

The J gene is TRBJ2-5, the V gene TRBV12-5; TRBD2 might be the D (6 bases). Trimming took off 0 bases at V and 5 bases at J, with 16 bases between the two ends. Germline V CDR1 and CDR2: LGHNT, FRNRAP. This CDR3 region has 16 residues. The CDR3: CASGLVHLHSGETQYF. The CDR3, as DNA: TGTGCTAGTGGTTTGGTACATCTCCACAGCGGGGAGACCCAGTACTTC.

The V and J genes are TRBV7-2 and TRBJ2-6; 8 bases match TRBD1. V lost 5 bases and J lost 0; bases outside the gene matches: 12. CDR1 and CDR2 from the germline V gene are SGHTA and FQGNSA. The CDR3 loop spans 19 amino acids. As DNA, the CDR3 is TGTGCCAGCAGCCCTGGCTTCAGGGGGCGCAGCTCTGGGGCCAACGTCCTGACTTTC. It codes for CASSPGFRGRSSGANVLTF.

The chain combines TRBV12-3 or TRBV12-4 with TRBJ1-2; 7 bases are shared with TRBD1. Losses at the gene ends were 8 bases for V and 8 bases for J; bases not matched to a gene: 8. The CDR3 covers 12 residues. CDR3 DNA: TGTGCCAGCGGAGCCAGGGGGGTAGGCTACACCTTC. This translates into CASGARGVGYTF.

This chain connects TRBV5-1 to TRBJ1-4, with TRBD1 identical over 8 bases. Germline CDR1 SGHRS, CDR2 YFSETQ. The CDR3 runs to 16 residues. Trimming took 3 bases from V and 8 from J; bases not matched to a gene: 12. The CDR3 loop is CASSSRVQGAGEKLFF. The CDR3 coding sequence is TGCGCCAGCAGCTCACGAGTCCAGGGGGCTGGGGAAAAACTGTTTTTT.